These 25 T cell receptor beta chains were all obtained from the same sample, sequenced in a study of T cell responses to AZD1222 COVID-19 vaccine. Measured with immunoSEQ multiplex PCR; TCRdb has only the in-frame clones, and not every one. The sample includes about 200,000 clones, approximately 93% of them seen just once. The source material was peripheral blood, sampled 28 days after the second AZD1222 dose. Source of these receptors: an adult who received the AZD1222 COVID-19 vaccine.

The chain links TRBV4-1 to TRBJ1-2, with 9 bases lining up with TRBD1. The CDR3 loop spans 14 amino acids. The V and J ends lost 3 bases and 11 bases, in that order; junction bases with no gene match: 10. The germline gives CDR1 MGHRA, CDR2 YSYEKL. The CDR3: CASSQAGTGPGYTF. In nucleotides, the CDR3 is TGCGCCAGCAGCCAGGCCGGGACAGGGCCTGGGTACACCTTC.

This chain links TRBV6-5 with TRBJ1-2; D not resolved. Germline CDR1 reads MNHEY; CDR2 reads SVGAGI. The CDR3 length is 12 residues. The V end was cut by 6 bases, the J end by 8 bases, with 13 bases between. The CDR3 sequence: CASRTLEDGYTF. The CDR3, as DNA: TGTGCCAGCAGAACCCTGGAGGACGGCTACACCTTC.

As to this clone: This specimen includes other DNA sequences encoding the same CDR3. V usage is TRBV6-2 or TRBV6-3 and J usage is TRBJ1-2, with TRBD1 matching 7 bases. The ends lost 2 bases at V and 5 bases at J; junction bases unmatched: 5. This CDR3 spans 14 amino acids. CDR1 and CDR2 (germline): MNHEY, SVGEGT. The CDR3 bases are TGTGCCAGCAGTTACGGAGGGGGCCGGTATGGCTACACCTTC. As protein: CASSYGGGRYGYTF.

This clone was seen a single time. The chain joins TRBV2 to TRBJ2-7, with D unclear. From germline, CDR1 is SNHLY and CDR2 FYNNEI. Deletions cut 7 bases from V and 0 bases from J, with 10 bases between. The CDR3 loop spans 13 amino acids. The CDR3 here is CASKLAPSYEQYF. CDR3 DNA: TGTGCCAGCAAGCTTGCCCCCTCCTACGAGCAGTACTTC.

The chain recombines TRBV3-1 (or the pseudogene TRBV3-2) with TRBJ1-2; 8 nucleotides agree with TRBD1. Germline V CDR1 and CDR2: LGHDT, YNNKEL (reference sequence). V was clipped by 2 bases and J by 7 bases; unmatched bases: 6. The CDR3 has 14 residues. This CDR3 reads CASSQKTGVVGYTF. The CDR3 coding sequence is TGTGCCAGCAGCCAAAAGACAGGGGTGGTTGGCTACACCTTC.

The chain combines TRBV6-1 with TRBJ1-1, with D unclear. V was shortened by 2 bases and J by 12 bases, with 16 bases between the two germline ends. Germline V gene sequence: CDR1 MNHNS, CDR2 SASEGT. This CDR3 region has 13 residues. The CDR3 is CASSERIGLATFF. CDR3 in DNA: TGTGCCAGCAGTGAAAGGATCGGATTGGCAACTTTCTTT.

The chain has TRBV10-3 and TRBJ1-1; D is ambiguous. The germline V gene has CDR1 ENHRY and CDR2 SYGVKD. The CDR3 loop spans 16 amino acids. Trimming pared 2 bases from V and 5 bases from J, leaving 18 bases between. The CDR3, as DNA: TGTGCCATCAGTGAGCGATTGACGAAGGGTGGGACTGAAGCTTTCTTT. It specifies CAISERLTKGGTEAFF.

The chain carries TRBV6-5 and TRBJ1-5, with D uncertain. Germline V gene sequence: CDR1 MNHEY, CDR2 SVGAGI. The CDR3 is 13 amino acids. The ends were cut back, 6 bases at V and 7 bases at J, with 13 bases in the middle. The CDR3 coding sequence is TGTGCCAGCAGGGGATTAAGAGGGCAGCCCCAGCATTTT. This translates into CASRGLRGQPQHF.

This sequence joins TRBV2 and TRBJ1-2; D gene uncertain. The CDR3 extends over 12 amino acids. Germline assignment: CDR1 SNHLY and CDR2 FYNNEI. Trimming left V 5 bases short and J 6 bases short, with 10 bases between. CDR3 sequence (DNA): TGTGCCAGCAGTCGCGACTCTGATGGCTACACCTTC. Protein: CASSRDSDGYTF. Using reference TRBV2 and TRBJ1-2 for the parts outside the CDR3, the full variable domain is EPEVTQTPSHQVTQMGQEVILRCVPISNHLYFYWYRQILGQKVEFLVSFYNNEISEKSEIFDDQFSVERPDGSNFTLKIRSTKLEDSAMYFCASSRDSDGYTFGSGTRLTVV.

The V call is TRBV3-1 (or the pseudogene TRBV3-2), the J call TRBJ2-1; 9 bases match TRBD2. J was trimmed by 3 bases and V by 1 base; bases with no gene match: 4. The CDR3 length is 16 residues. Germline V gives CDR1 LGHDT, CDR2 YNNKEL (reference sequence). CDR3 DNA: TGTGCCAGCAGCCAAGTGGTACTAGCGGGCTACAATGAGCAGTTCTTC. Translated: CASSQVVLAGYNEQFF.

The rearrangement uses TRBV11-2 and TRBJ2-7; D ambiguous. Germline CDR1 is SGHAT and CDR2 is FQNNGV. The V and J ends lost 1 base and 3 bases respectively, with 19 bases between them. This CDR3 is built from 17 residues. DNA of the CDR3: TGTGCCAGCAGCTTAGCCAAATGGCGGACGGCCAGCTACGAGCAGTACTTC. As protein: CASSLAKWRTASYEQYF.

This sequence joins TRBV15 and TRBJ1-3, with a tentative D call TRBD1 (6 bases). This CDR3 region has 12 residues. Germline CDR1 and CDR2: LNHNV and YYDKDF (reference sequence). V lost 8 bases and J 5 bases, leaving 10 bases between the germline ends. The CDR3 DNA reads TGTGCCACCGAGGGGGTTAGAAACACCATATATTTT. Its translation is CATEGVRNTIYF.

The gene calls are TRBV3-1 (or the pseudogene TRBV3-2) and TRBJ1-1; 8 nucleotides agree with TRBD1. There are 15 residues in the CDR3. J gave up 7 bases and V 2 bases, and 9 bases lay outside the gene matches. Germline V CDR1 and CDR2: LGHDT, YNNKEL (reference sequence). CDR3 bases: TGTGCCAGCAGCCAAACGGCAGGGGGCCCGGTTGAAGCTTTCTTT. It yields the protein CASSQTAGGPVEAFF.

This rearrangement joins TRBV24-1 to TRBJ1-5; 7 bases map to TRBD1. This CDR3 region has 17 residues. The V and J ends lost 5 bases and 0 bases, in that order; junction bases with no gene match: 9. The germline V gene has CDR1 KGHDR and CDR2 SFDVKD. CDR3 nucleotides: TGTGCCACCAGTGGGGCAACAGGGGCCACTAGCAATCAGCCCCAGCATTTT. It is translated as CATSGATGATSNQPQHF.

The J gene is TRBJ1-3, the V gene TRBV19; no clear D gene. This CDR3 comprises 15 residues. V gave up 1 base and J gave up 0 bases, with 7 bases separating them. CDR1 is LNHDA, CDR2 SQIVND, per germline (reference sequence). CDR3 nucleotides: TGTGCCAGTAGTATAGGCAGTGCCTCTGGAAACACCATATATTTT. Amino acids: CASSIGSASGNTIYF.

As for this clone: Other DNA sequences in this specimen translate into the identical CDR3. This sequence joins TRBV3-1 (or the pseudogene TRBV3-2) and TRBJ1-2, with 7 nucleotides matching TRBD1. This CDR3 has 13 amino acids. Germline values: CDR1 LGHDT, CDR2 YNNKEL (reference sequence). V lost 0 bases and J lost 5; bases outside the gene matches: 0. CDR3 amino acids: CASSQDRGYGYTF. CDR3 bases: TGTGCCAGCAGCCAAGACAGGGGGTATGGCTACACCTTC.

This chain connects TRBV7-3 to TRBJ2-1; D unresolved. Germline assignment: CDR1 SGHTA and CDR2 FQGTGA. The CDR3 runs 14 residues. The V end lost 5 bases, the J end lost 1 base, and 9 bases lay between the germline ends. The CDR3 reads CASSPGLSYNEQFF. The CDR3, as DNA: TGTGCCAGCAGCCCGGGCCTATCCTACAATGAGCAGTTCTTC.

This clone was found many times. The V gene is TRBV7-3, the J gene TRBJ1-1, with TRBD1 matching 10 bases. Germline lookup yields CDR1 SGHTA and CDR2 FQGTGA. The J segment lost 6 bases and the V segment lost 5 bases, leaving 12 bases of the junction unmatched. The CDR3 has 16 amino acids. The CDR3 region has the DNA TGTGCCAGCAGCGTAAGACAGGGGGCGAGCGGGGCTGAAGCTTTCTTT. Amino acid sequence: CASSVRQGASGAEAFF. The whole variable domain, filled in from reference TRBV7-3 and TRBJ1-1, reads GAGVSQTPSNKVTEKGKYVELRCDPISGHTALYWYRQSLGQGPEFLIYFQGTGAADDSGLPNDRFFAVRPEGSVSTLKIQRTERGDSAVYLCASSVRQGASGAEAFFGQGTRLTVV.

DNA for the CDR3: TGTGCCACCAGCACTCCCCCTCCAGGGTATCAGCCCCAGCATTTT. Amino acid sequence: CATSTPPPGYQPQHF. The J gene is TRBJ1-5, the V gene TRBV15; D possibly corresponds to TRBD1 (5 bases). V was trimmed by 4 bases and J by 5 bases, leaving 15 bases between them. The CDR3 has 15 amino acids. CDR1 is LNHNV and CDR2 is YYDKDF in the germline V gene (reference sequence).

This chain uses TRBV6-5 with TRBJ1-2; maybe TRBD1 (5 bases). Germline V gives CDR1 MNHEY, CDR2 SVGAGI. There are 15 residues in the CDR3. V was trimmed by 5 bases and J by 5 bases, leaving 18 bases between them. CDR3 amino acids: CASSKIDSRGYGYTF. The CDR3 DNA reads TGTGCCAGCAGTAAAATCGACTCGCGGGGGTATGGCTACACCTTC.

The V and J genes are TRBV19 and TRBJ1-5, with a tentative D call TRBD1 (6 bases). Germline V gives CDR1 LNHDA, CDR2 SQIVND (reference sequence). The CDR3 totals 14 residues. Trimming removed 9 bases at V and 6 bases at J, with 18 bases between. The CDR3 protein is CASHGTGSAQPQHF. For the CDR3, the DNA is TGTGCCAGCCATGGAACAGGGTCGGCTCAGCCCCAGCATTTT.

The chain has TRBV10-3 and TRBJ1-2, with D hard to call. V was clipped by 7 bases and J by 4 bases, with 13 bases between them. CDR1 and CDR2 (germline): ENHRY, SYGVKD. This CDR3 spans 13 amino acids. CDR3 coding DNA: TGTGCCATCAAAGAACAGAATCCCTATGGCTACACCTTC. Translated, it gives CAIKEQNPYGYTF.

The V gene is TRBV3-1 (or the pseudogene TRBV3-2), the J gene TRBJ2-3; perhaps TRBD2 as D (6 bases). Germline values: CDR1 LGHDT, CDR2 YNNKEL (reference sequence). This CDR3 region has 14 residues. Trimming took off 4 bases at V and 2 bases at J, with 10 bases between the two ends. The CDR3 loop is CASSRTTDTDTQYF. DNA of the CDR3: TGTGCCAGCAGCCGGACTACAGACACAGATACGCAGTATTTT.

The chain links TRBV30 to TRBJ1-3; D remains ambiguous. V was shortened by 4 bases and J by 2 bases, with 9 bases between the two germline ends. CDR3 size: 13 residues. The germline gives CDR1 GTSNPN, CDR2 SVGIG (reference sequence). The CDR3 nucleotides read TGTGCCTGGAACGGGTTAGCTGGAAACACCATATATTTT. Encoded protein: CAWNGLAGNTIYF.

The V gene is TRBV7-3, the J gene TRBJ1-4, with no clear D. Germline assignment: CDR1 SGHTA and CDR2 FQGTGA. The CDR3 consists of 16 residues. V dropped 2 bases and J dropped 6 bases, with 16 bases sitting between them. As DNA, the CDR3 is TGTGCCAGCAGCTTAGAAGGGCGAGGGCCCGATGAAAAACTGTTTTTT. Its protein is CASSLEGRGPDEKLFF.